Included here is one TCR beta chain sequence, with context. Germline V gene sequence: CDR1 GTSNPN, CDR2 SVGIG (reference sequence). The CDR3 extends over 12 amino acids. The V and J ends lost 8 bases and 4 bases respectively, with 12 bases between them. The sample belongs to a study of blood T cell repertoires in COVID-19. Study background: Specimens from acute and convalescent COVID-19 originated in the United States, Italy and Spain.

Study processing details: Estimates of nucleated cell counts were drawn from the amplification of reference gene primers. The assay was immunoSEQ multiplex PCR, and TCRdb's table has in-frame clones only and misses some. That table supplies the V and J calls and clone size; D and trimming were determined from the DNA. The sample holds about 190,000 clones, approximately 90% seen once. The sequenced sample was peripheral blood. This receptor was obtained from a man aged 55 to 70 with active or convalescent COVID-19. The V and J genes are TRBV30 and TRBJ2-1; D uncertain. The CDR3 region is CARVGPYNEQFF. In nucleotides, the CDR3 is TGTGCCCGAGTTGGGCCTTACAATGAGCAGTTCTTC.